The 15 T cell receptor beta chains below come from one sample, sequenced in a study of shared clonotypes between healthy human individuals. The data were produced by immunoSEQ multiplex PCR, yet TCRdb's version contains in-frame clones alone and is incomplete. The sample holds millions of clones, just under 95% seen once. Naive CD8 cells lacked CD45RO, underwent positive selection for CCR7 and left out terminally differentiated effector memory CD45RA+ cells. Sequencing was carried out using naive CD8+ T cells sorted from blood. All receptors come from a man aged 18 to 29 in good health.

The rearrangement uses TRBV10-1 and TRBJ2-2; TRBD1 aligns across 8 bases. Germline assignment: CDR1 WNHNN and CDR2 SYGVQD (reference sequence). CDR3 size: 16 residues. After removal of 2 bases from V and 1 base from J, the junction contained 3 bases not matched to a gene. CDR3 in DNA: TGCGCCAGCAGTGAGACCGGGACAGGGAACACCGGGGAGCTGTTTTTT. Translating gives CASSETGTGNTGELFF.

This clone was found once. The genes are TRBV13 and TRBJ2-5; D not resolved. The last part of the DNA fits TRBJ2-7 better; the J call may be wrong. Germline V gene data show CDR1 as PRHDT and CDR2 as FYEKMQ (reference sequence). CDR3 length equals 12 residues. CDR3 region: CASSLNRDEQYF. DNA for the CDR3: TGTGCCAGCAGCCTAAACCGTGACGAGCAGTACTTC.

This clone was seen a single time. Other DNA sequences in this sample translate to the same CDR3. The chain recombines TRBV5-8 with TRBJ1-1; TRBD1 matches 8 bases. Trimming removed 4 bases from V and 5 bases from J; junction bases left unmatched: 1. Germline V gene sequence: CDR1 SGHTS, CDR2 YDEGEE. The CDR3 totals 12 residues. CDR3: CASSRTGTEAFF. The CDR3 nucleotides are TGTGCCAGCAGCCGGACAGGGACTGAAGCTTTCTTT.

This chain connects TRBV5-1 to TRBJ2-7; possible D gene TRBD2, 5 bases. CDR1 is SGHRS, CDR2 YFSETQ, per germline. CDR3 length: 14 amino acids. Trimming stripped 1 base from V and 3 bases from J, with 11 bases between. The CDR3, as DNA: TGCGCCAGCAGCTTGTCCGGGGAGATCTACGAGCAGTACTTC. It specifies CASSLSGEIYEQYF.

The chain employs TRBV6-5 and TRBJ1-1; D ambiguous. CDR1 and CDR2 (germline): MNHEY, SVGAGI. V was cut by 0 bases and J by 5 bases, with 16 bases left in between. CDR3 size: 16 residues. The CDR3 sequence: CASSYSGYVSETEAFF. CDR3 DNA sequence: TGTGCCAGCAGTTACTCAGGGTACGTGTCGGAAACTGAAGCTTTCTTT.

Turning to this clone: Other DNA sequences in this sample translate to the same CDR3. The CDR3: CASSPPSSYEQYF. DNA of the CDR3: TGTGCCAGCAGCCCTCCGAGCTCCTACGAGCAGTACTTC. The chain links TRBV7-9 to TRBJ2-7, with D unclear. The V gene lost 5 bases and the J gene lost 0 bases, with 8 bases spanning the gap. Germline lookup yields CDR1 SEHNR and CDR2 FQNEAQ (reference sequence). This CDR3 has 13 amino acids.

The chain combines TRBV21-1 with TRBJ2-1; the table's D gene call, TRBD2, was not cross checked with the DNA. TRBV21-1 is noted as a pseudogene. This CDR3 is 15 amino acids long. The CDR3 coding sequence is TGTGCCAGCAGCAAAGGTTCTAGCGGGCTCGATGAGCAGTTCTTC. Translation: CASSKGSSGLDEQFF.

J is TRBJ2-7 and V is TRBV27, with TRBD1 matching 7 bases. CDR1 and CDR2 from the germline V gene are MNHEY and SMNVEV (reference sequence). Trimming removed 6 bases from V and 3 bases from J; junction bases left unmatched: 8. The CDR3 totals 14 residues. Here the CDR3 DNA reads TGTGCCAGCAGATCATCCGGGACAGTCTACGAGCAGTACTTC. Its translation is CASRSSGTVYEQYF.

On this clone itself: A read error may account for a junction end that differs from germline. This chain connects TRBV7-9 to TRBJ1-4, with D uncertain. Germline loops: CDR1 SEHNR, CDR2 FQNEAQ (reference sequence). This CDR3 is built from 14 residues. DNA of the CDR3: TGTGCCAGCAGCTTAGTCGTAGGGCCAACCTCTATAGCGTTC. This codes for CASSLVVGPTSIAF.

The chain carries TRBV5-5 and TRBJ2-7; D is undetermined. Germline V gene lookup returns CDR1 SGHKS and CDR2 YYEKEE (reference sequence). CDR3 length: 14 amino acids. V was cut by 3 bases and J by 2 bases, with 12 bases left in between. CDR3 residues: CASSSSSATYEQYF. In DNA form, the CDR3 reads TGTGCCAGCAGCTCGTCCTCAGCTACCTACGAGCAGTACTTC. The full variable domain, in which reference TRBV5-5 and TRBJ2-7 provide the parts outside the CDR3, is DAGVTQSPTHLIKTRGQQVTLRCSPISGHKSVSWYQQVLGQGPQFIFQYYEKEERGRGNFPDRFSARQFPNYSSELNVNALLLGDSALYLCASSSSSATYEQYFGPGTRLTVT.

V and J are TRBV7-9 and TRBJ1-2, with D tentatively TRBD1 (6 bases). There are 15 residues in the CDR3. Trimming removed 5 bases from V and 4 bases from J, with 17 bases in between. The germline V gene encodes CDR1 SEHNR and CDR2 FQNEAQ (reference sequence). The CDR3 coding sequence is TGTGCCAGCAGCCCTTCAGGGGTCCAGATCTATGGCTACACCTTC. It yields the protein CASSPSGVQIYGYTF.

In DNA form, the CDR3 reads TGTGCCAGTAGTATAGCCGACGGACTAGCCGCCTACGAGCAGTACTTC. This sequence encodes CASSIADGLAAYEQYF. The chain joins TRBV19 to TRBJ2-7; 8 nucleotides match TRBD2. The CDR3 has 16 amino acids. Germline CDR1 and CDR2: LNHDA and SQIVND (reference sequence). Trimming at V came to 1 base and at J to 2 bases, leaving 7 bases not matched to a gene.

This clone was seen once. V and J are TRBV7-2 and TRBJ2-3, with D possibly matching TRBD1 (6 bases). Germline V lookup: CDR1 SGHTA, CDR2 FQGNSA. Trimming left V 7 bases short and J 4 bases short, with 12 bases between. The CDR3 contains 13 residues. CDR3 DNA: TGTGCCAGCAACCGAGGGGGTGCAGATACGCAGTATTTT. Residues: CASNRGGADTQYF.

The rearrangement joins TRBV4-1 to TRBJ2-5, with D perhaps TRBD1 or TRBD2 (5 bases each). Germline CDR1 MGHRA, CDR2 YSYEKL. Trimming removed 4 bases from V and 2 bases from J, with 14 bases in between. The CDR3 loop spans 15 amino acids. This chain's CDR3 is CASSRRDVGQETQYF. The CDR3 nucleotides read TGCGCCAGCAGCCGTAGGGACGTTGGGCAAGAGACCCAGTACTTC.

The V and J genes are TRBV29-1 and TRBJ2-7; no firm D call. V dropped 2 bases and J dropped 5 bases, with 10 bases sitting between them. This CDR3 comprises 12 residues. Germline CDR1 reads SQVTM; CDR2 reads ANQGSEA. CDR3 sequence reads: CSVESGGDEQYF. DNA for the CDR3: TGCAGCGTTGAAAGTGGTGGGGACGAGCAGTACTTC.